Each of the 32 T cell receptor beta chains below was sequenced from the same sample in a study of cytomegalovirus exposure and HLA in healthy donors (dated by TCRdb to the late 2010s). The library came from the immunoSEQ multiplex PCR assay. A mixture of 60 forward primers for TCR Vbeta segments and 13 reverse primers for TCR Jbeta segments was used in the multiplex PCR. Entries here come from immuneACCESS through TCRdb and include only in-frame sequences with V and J called. Some clones fail to appear in such tables; in the studies checked, an unresolved V gene covers under half of the shortfall, and the cause of the remainder is unknown. This sample comprises fewer than 40,000 clones, roughly 85% of them detected only once. Of the sample, about an eighth falls within the top ten clones. Material for sequencing was PBMCs. The origin of the receptors is a woman in her thirties or forties in good health and CMV-seropositive.

The chain is built from TRBV5-1 and TRBJ1-2; D is ambiguous. CDR3 length equals 14 residues. Trimming pared 4 bases from V and 0 bases from J, leaving 10 bases between. CDR1 is SGHRS, CDR2 YFSETQ, per germline. The CDR3 DNA is TGCGCCAGCAGCCCGGGAGATACTAACTATGGCTACACCTTC. Protein sequence: CASSPGDTNYGYTF.

The V gene is TRBV29-1, the J gene TRBJ1-2, with TRBD1 matching over 7 bases. Germline assignment: CDR1 SQVTM and CDR2 ANQGSEA. This CDR3 spans 15 amino acids. Germline trimming cut 1 base from V and 4 bases from J; bases unmatched to any gene: 9. The CDR3 DNA reads TGCAGCGTTGAAGCCCCGGGACAGACTCGCTATGGCTACACCTTC. Amino acids: CSVEAPGQTRYGYTF.

The rearrangement joins TRBV7-8 to TRBJ1-3; no reliable D call. V gave up 0 bases and J gave up 6 bases, with 6 bases separating them. The CDR3 has 13 residues. Germline CDR1 and CDR2: SGHVS and FQNEAQ. In nucleotides, the CDR3 is TGTGCCAGCAGCTTAGCCGTGTTAAACACCATATATTTT. The encoded protein is CASSLAVLNTIYF.

V usage is TRBV5-4 and J usage is TRBJ1-2, with 7 positions matching TRBD1. Looked up from germline, CDR1 is SGHNT and CDR2 is YYREEE (reference sequence). The CDR3 runs to 13 residues. V trimming: 3 bases; J trimming: 2 bases; junction bases outside the gene matches: 1. CDR3 protein: CASSSTGNYGYTF. The CDR3 coding sequence is TGTGCCAGCAGCTCGACAGGGAACTATGGCTACACCTTC.

V and J are TRBV6-6 and TRBJ1-2; D perhaps matches TRBD1 (6 bases). The CDR3 extends over 15 amino acids. The germline V gene has CDR1 MNHNY and CDR2 SVGAGI (reference sequence). The V end lost 6 bases, the J end lost 1 base, and 15 bases lay between the germline ends. CDR3 in DNA: TGTGCCAGCAGCCTTAACACGGACAGTAACTATGGCTACACCTTC. This codes for CASSLNTDSNYGYTF.

The chain is built from TRBV7-2 and TRBJ2-7; D is possibly TRBD1 (6 bases). This CDR3 comprises 15 residues. From germline, CDR1 is SGHTA and CDR2 FQGNSA. The ends were cut back, 1 base at V and 2 bases at J, with 12 bases in the middle. Here the CDR3 reads CASSLGNRVPYEQYF. The CDR3 DNA follows: TGTGCCAGCAGCTTAGGTAACAGGGTCCCCTACGAGCAGTACTTC. Drawing the rest from reference TRBV7-2 and TRBJ2-7, the complete variable domain is GAGVSQSPSNKVTEKGKDVELRCDPISGHTALYWYRQSLGQGLEFLIYFQGNSAPDKSGLPSDRFSAERTGGSVSTLTIQRTQQEDSAVYLCASSLGNRVPYEQYFGPGTRLTVT.

DNA for the CDR3: TGTGCCAGCAGCCAAGGCCAAGGAGCAGCTTTCTTT. This encodes CASSQGQGAAFF. The chain carries TRBV4-2 and TRBJ1-1; unclear D gene. Germline CDR1 reads LGHNA; CDR2 reads YNFKEQ. Deletions cut 1 base from V and 10 bases from J, with 10 bases between. The CDR3 covers 12 residues.

This chain uses TRBV12-2 with TRBJ1-5; the table's D call, TRBD1, has no DNA check behind it. TRBV12-2 is a documented pseudogene. This CDR3 has 20 amino acids. CDR3 nucleotides: TGTGCAAGTCGCTTAGCGCGAGGCAGGGATGGGCAACATAGCAATCAGCCCCAGCATTTT. It is translated as CASRLARGRDGQHSNQPQHF.

The chain has TRBV6-5 and TRBJ2-2, with a possible D match to TRBD1 (6 bases). Looked up from germline, CDR1 is MNHEY and CDR2 is SVGAGI. V was shortened by 8 bases and J by 4 bases, with 11 bases between the two germline ends. This CDR3 is 13 amino acids long. CDR3 loop: CASVQGPTGELFF. The CDR3 coding sequence is TGTGCCAGCGTACAGGGACCCACCGGGGAGCTGTTTTTT.

The V gene is TRBV25-1, the J gene TRBJ2-1; TRBD1 agrees at 11 bases. This CDR3 is built from 15 residues. V trimming: 8 bases; J trimming: 10 bases; junction bases outside the gene matches: 13. Germline CDR1 reads MGHDK; CDR2 reads SYGVNS. The CDR3 DNA is TGTGCCAGCGGCGAGGGACAGGGGGGGATCGGGGAGCAGTTCTTC. This encodes CASGEGQGGIGEQFF.

CDR3 in DNA: TGTGCCAGCAGCTTACTAGCGCTAGAGGAGCAGTTCTTC. Its protein is CASSLLALEEQFF. The chain links TRBV7-9 to TRBJ2-1; possibly TRBD2 for D (6 bases). Per the germline V gene, CDR1 is SEHNR and CDR2 is FQNEAQ (reference sequence). The CDR3 is made up of 13 amino acids. Trimming removed 2 bases at V and 10 bases at J, with 12 bases between.

This chain joins TRBV7-2 and TRBJ2-1, with D tentatively TRBD2 (5 bases). The CDR3 totals 13 residues. CDR1 is SGHTA and CDR2 is FQGNSA in the germline V gene. Trimming shortened V by 1 base and J by 7 bases, and 8 bases separated the two germline ends. Here the CDR3 reads CASSLDRENEQFF. The DNA of the CDR3 is TGTGCCAGCAGCTTAGATCGGGAAAATGAGCAGTTCTTC. The full variable domain, its missing parts supplied by reference TRBV7-2 and TRBJ2-1, is GAGVSQSPSNKVTEKGKDVELRCDPISGHTALYWYRQSLGQGLEFLIYFQGNSAPDKSGLPSDRFSAERTGGSVSTLTIQRTQQEDSAVYLCASSLDRENEQFFGPGTRLTVL.

CDR3 sequence: CASWTGGGRTYEQYF. In DNA, the CDR3 is TGTGCCAGCTGGACCGGCGGGGGGAGGACCTACGAGCAGTACTTC. The V and J genes are TRBV6-5 and TRBJ2-7, with TRBD2 matching over 8 bases. Germline lookup yields CDR1 MNHEY and CDR2 SVGAGI. The CDR3 is 15 residues long. The V and J ends lost 8 bases and 2 bases, in that order; junction bases with no gene match: 11.

The V gene is TRBV19, the J gene TRBJ2-6, with D possibly being TRBD1 (6 bases). Deletions cut 4 bases from V and 2 bases from J, with 6 bases between. The CDR3 totals 14 residues. Germline V CDR1 and CDR2: LNHDA, SQIVND (reference sequence). The chain's CDR3 is CASSTGAGANVLTF. CDR3 in DNA: TGTGCCAGTAGTACAGGGGCTGGGGCCAACGTCCTGACTTTC.

Of note for this clone: An end of the junction does not agree with germline; a read error may underlie this. The same CDR3 is also encoded by other DNA sequences in this sample. The chain has TRBV7-2 and TRBJ2-3; 9 nucleotides match TRBD2. The CDR3 spans 18 residues. The germline V gene has CDR1 SGHTA and CDR2 FQGNSA. The CDR3 reads CASSLASFWRGGADTQYF. For the CDR3, the DNA is TGTGCCAGCAGCCTAGCGTCCTTCTGGCGGGGGGGGGCAGATACGCAGTATTTT.

This chain uses TRBV4-1 with TRBJ2-7; maybe TRBD1 (6 bases). Germline values: CDR1 MGHRA, CDR2 YSYEKL. The CDR3 contains 15 residues. V was shortened by 0 bases and J by 4 bases, with 13 bases between the two germline ends. CDR3 protein: CASSQDLGGWYEQYF. The CDR3 DNA sequence: TGCGCCAGCAGCCAAGATCTAGGGGGATGGTACGAGCAGTACTTC.

This CDR3 is CASSLSPTGGIYGYTF. The CDR3 DNA follows: TGTGCCAGCAGCTTATCCCCGACAGGGGGCATCTATGGCTACACCTTC. The chain links TRBV7-2 to TRBJ1-2, with 10 positions matching TRBD1. The J segment lost 4 bases and the V segment lost 2 bases, leaving 7 bases of the junction unmatched. Germline V gene data show CDR1 as SGHTA and CDR2 as FQGNSA. The CDR3 runs 16 residues.

This clone was picked up one time. J is TRBJ1-2 and V is TRBV27, with D hard to call. V dropped 2 bases and J dropped 3 bases, with 16 bases sitting between them. This CDR3 has 16 amino acids. Germline V gene data show CDR1 as MNHEY and CDR2 as SMNVEV (reference sequence). DNA for the CDR3: TGTGCCAGCAGTTTAAGTTGGTCGGAGGGCTACTATGGCTACACCTTC. It specifies CASSLSWSEGYYGYTF.

The rearrangement joins TRBV5-1 to TRBJ1-1; a weak D match, TRBD1 (5 bases). In germline, CDR1 is SGHRS, CDR2 YFSETQ. Trimming left V 4 bases short and J 8 bases short, with 18 bases between. This CDR3 is 14 amino acids long. The CDR3 protein is CASSPGLSLEEAFF. CDR3 bases: TGCGCCAGCAGCCCGGGACTATCTTTGGAGGAAGCTTTCTTT.

This chain links TRBV27 with TRBJ1-2; 7 nucleotides agree with TRBD1. This CDR3 region has 13 residues. In germline, CDR1 is MNHEY, CDR2 SMNVEV (reference sequence). The trim removed 5 bases at V and 4 bases at J, leaving 4 bases unmatched. The CDR3 DNA sequence: TGTGCCAGCAGTCCCAGACAGGGCTATGGCTACACCTTC. This sequence encodes CASSPRQGYGYTF.

The gene calls are TRBV7-9 and TRBJ2-7, with no clear D. V lost 6 bases and J lost 5, with 8 bases in between. The CDR3 contains 11 residues. Germline V gene lookup returns CDR1 SEHNR and CDR2 FQNEAQ (reference sequence). CDR3 loop: CASSKAHEQYF. Here the CDR3 DNA reads TGTGCCAGCAGTAAAGCCCACGAGCAGTACTTC.

V is TRBV29-1 and J is TRBJ1-1; the D gene is possibly TRBD1 (5 bases). The CDR3 contains 12 residues. CDR1 and CDR2 from the germline V gene are SQVTM and ANQGSEA. The V end lost 5 bases, the J end lost 8 bases, and 15 bases lay between the germline ends. The chain's CDR3 is CSVSLGREEAFF. The DNA of the CDR3 is TGCAGCGTTTCGTTGGGCAGGGAAGAAGCTTTCTTT.

This clone has a handful of counts. The genes are TRBV7-6 and TRBJ2-3, with D uncertain. Trimming cost V 3 bases and J 1 base, with 8 bases left between them. In germline, CDR1 is SGHVS, CDR2 FNYEAQ. This CDR3 comprises 14 residues. CDR3 loop: CASSLSQGTDTQYF. CDR3 bases: TGTGCCAGCAGCTTGAGCCAGGGCACAGATACGCAGTATTTT.

The V gene is TRBV5-8, the J gene TRBJ2-2; TRBD2 matches 8 bases. This CDR3 comprises 15 residues. Germline lookup yields CDR1 SGHTS and CDR2 YDEGEE. V trimming: 4 bases; J trimming: 2 bases; junction bases outside the gene matches: 4. As DNA, the CDR3 is TGTGCCAGCAGCCGGGGGGGCACAAACACCGGGGAGCTGTTTTTT. Its protein is CASSRGGTNTGELFF.

The chain couples TRBV5-4 to TRBJ2-1; 11 bases line up with TRBD2. The CDR3 is made up of 17 amino acids. Looked up from germline, CDR1 is SGHNT and CDR2 is YYREEE (reference sequence). V dropped 0 bases and J dropped 0; count of bases not matched to a gene: 2. The CDR3: CASSLASGGSSYNEQFF. The DNA for the CDR3 is TGTGCCAGCAGCTTGGCTAGCGGGGGGAGCTCCTACAATGAGCAGTTCTTC. Combining the CDR3 with reference TRBV5-4 and TRBJ2-1 gives the whole variable domain ETGVTQSPTHLIKTRGQQVTLRCSSQSGHNTVSWYQQALGQGPQFIFQYYREEENGRGNFPPRFSGLQFPNYSSELNVNALELDDSALYLCASSLASGGSSYNEQFFGPGTRLTVL.

This clone has a single count. This chain links TRBV28 with TRBJ2-7, with TRBD1 matching over 7 bases. Losses at the gene ends were 6 bases for V and 1 base for J; bases not matched to a gene: 9. The CDR3 is 15 amino acids. The germline V gene has CDR1 MDHEN and CDR2 SYDVKM. CDR3 nucleotides: TGTGCCAGCAGCCCATCTGGACAGGTGTCCTACGAGCAGTACTTC. Translating gives CASSPSGQVSYEQYF. Full variable domain (remainder filled in from reference TRBV28 and TRBJ2-7): DVKVTQSSRYLVKRTGEKVFLECVQDMDHENMFWYRQDPGLGLRLIYFSYDVKMKEKGDIPEGYSVSREKKERFSLILESASTNQTSMYLCASSPSGQVSYEQYFGPGTRLTVT.

This rearrangement joins TRBV27 to TRBJ1-2, with 8 bases that match TRBD1. Germline values: CDR1 MNHEY, CDR2 SMNVEV (reference sequence). The junction had 4 bases not matched to a gene; V was cut back by 9 bases and J by 1 base. CDR3 length equals 13 residues. For the CDR3, the DNA is TGTGCCAGTAGGACAGGGAATAACTATGGCTACACCTTC. Its translation: CASRTGNNYGYTF.

The V and J genes are TRBV6-6 and TRBJ1-4, with 7 nucleotides matching TRBD1. The CDR3 is made up of 14 amino acids. Germline-derived CDR1 and CDR2 are MNHNY and SVGAGI (reference sequence). The trim removed 4 bases at V and 2 bases at J, leaving 1 base unmatched. Written as DNA, the CDR3 is TGTGCCAGCAGTTCACAGGGGACTAATGAAAAACTGTTTTTT. It yields the protein CASSSQGTNEKLFF.

This sequence joins TRBV4-2 and TRBJ2-3, with TRBD1 identical over 9 bases. The CDR3 is 15 amino acids. The germline gives CDR1 LGHNA, CDR2 YNFKEQ. V gave up 1 base and J gave up 1 base; unmatched junction bases: 0. CDR3 sequence: CASSQGQGGTDTQYF. The CDR3 nucleotides read TGTGCCAGCAGCCAAGGACAGGGGGGCACAGATACGCAGTATTTT.

The chain employs TRBV5-1 and TRBJ1-5, with D perhaps matching TRBD1 (6 bases). Germline-derived CDR1 and CDR2 are SGHRS and YFSETQ. The CDR3 is 13 residues long. V lost 3 bases, J lost 5 bases, and 9 bases lay in between. For the CDR3, the DNA is TGCGCCAGCAGCTACTCAGGGGATCAGCCCCAGCATTTT. It specifies CASSYSGDQPQHF.

The J gene is TRBJ2-5, the V gene TRBV10-1; 8 bases align to TRBD2. Germline V gene sequence: CDR1 WNHNN, CDR2 SYGVQD (reference sequence). CDR3 length: 15 amino acids. V trimming: 3 bases; J trimming: 2 bases; junction bases outside the gene matches: 5. The CDR3 loop reads CASSEGSGGQETQYF. The CDR3 DNA follows: TGCGCCAGCAGTGAAGGGAGCGGGGGACAAGAGACCCAGTACTTC.

CDR3 region: CASSEIAGGSYEQYF. CDR3 nucleotides: TGTGCCAGCAGTGAGATAGCGGGGGGCTCCTACGAGCAGTACTTC. V gene TRBV2 combines with J gene TRBJ2-7, with 10 bases fitting TRBD2. Per the germline V gene, CDR1 is SNHLY and CDR2 is FYNNEI. The CDR3 has 15 amino acids. V gave up 3 bases and J gave up 0 bases; unmatched junction bases: 2.